The next 31 T cell receptor beta chains were all read from a single sample in a study of CD8 T cells in Susac syndrome. An input of about 0.5 to 1 ug of RNA was subjected to reverse transcription using random hexamers. TCRdb redid the calling of the immunoSEQ multiplex PCR reads with MiXCR, one entry per CDR3 protein. The table records under 85,000 distinct CDR3 sequences, 90% to 95% of them present only once. Sample: CD8+ T cells from PBMCs. The origin of the receptors is a human donor with multiple sclerosis.

CDR3 coding DNA: TGCGCCAGCAGCCAAGATTCGGGACTAGCGGGCACAGATACGCAGTATTTT. It translates to CASSQDSGLAGTDTQYF. The chain recombines TRBV4-3 with TRBJ2-3; the match to TRBD2 covers 11 bases. CDR1 and CDR2 (germline): LGHNA, YSLEER. The CDR3 is 17 amino acids. V shed 0 bases and J 1 base; nucleotides not matched to a gene: 3.

This clonotype was detected only once. The chain recombines TRBV15 with TRBJ2-7; 8 bases are a match to TRBD1. With 1 base clipped from V and 4 bases from J, the junction kept 6 bases outside the gene matches. The CDR3 spans 15 residues. CDR1 and CDR2 (germline): LNHNV, YYDKDF (reference sequence). CDR3 in DNA: TGTGCCACCAGCAGAGGTGCAGGGGGCCCGTACGAGCAGTACTTC. As protein: CATSRGAGGPYEQYF.

The rearrangement uses TRBV11-2 and TRBJ2-2; no reliable D call. Trimming removed 5 bases at V and 7 bases at J, with 5 bases between. The CDR3 runs to 11 residues. Germline CDR1 reads SGHAT; CDR2 reads FQNNGV. CDR3 in amino acids: CASSPHGELFF. CDR3 nucleotide sequence: TGTGCCAGCAGCCCCCACGGGGAGCTGTTTTTT.

V gene TRBV28 combines with J gene TRBJ2-5; D remains unclear. Germline CDR1 MDHEN, CDR2 SYDVKM. This CDR3 comprises 14 residues. Trimming stripped 2 bases from V and 1 base from J, with 8 bases between. CDR3 coding DNA: TGTGCCAGCAGTTTACAGGTCCTCCAAGAGACCCAGTACTTC. Its translation: CASSLQVLQETQYF.

The chain recombines TRBV6-5 with TRBJ1-1; D is unclear. V dropped 0 bases and J dropped 3 bases, with 11 bases sitting between them. Germline V gene lookup returns CDR1 MNHEY and CDR2 SVGAGI. CDR3 size: 15 residues. CDR3: CASSYSGNIYTEAFF. CDR3 DNA: TGTGCCAGCAGTTACTCCGGGAACATCTACACTGAAGCTTTCTTT.

Only one count was recorded for this clonotype. This chain uses TRBV20-1 with TRBJ1-2; D is undetermined. The CDR3 has 13 residues. Germline CDR1 DFQATT, CDR2 SNEGSKA (reference sequence). The ends were cut back, 4 bases at V and 1 base at J, with 10 bases in the middle. The CDR3 reads CSATTEVNYGYTF. As DNA, the CDR3 is TGCAGTGCTACTACAGAGGTTAACTATGGCTACACCTTC.

The CDR3, as DNA: TGTGCCAGCAGCTCTGCTGGCGATCCATTTTACAATGAGCAGTTCTTC. It yields the protein CASSSAGDPFYNEQFF. V and J are TRBV5-6 and TRBJ2-1; D is unclear. The CDR3 is 16 residues long. V lost 3 bases to trimming and J lost 4 bases, with 17 bases between them. Germline values: CDR1 SGHDT, CDR2 YYEEEE. The variable domain in full, with the rest retrieved from reference TRBV5-6 and TRBJ2-1, is DAGVTQSPTHLIKTRGQQVTLRCSPKSGHDTVSWYQQALGQGPQFIFQYYEEEERQRGNFPDRFSGHQFPNYSSELNVNALLLGDSALYLCASSSAGDPFYNEQFFGPGTRLTVL.

J is TRBJ2-5 and V is TRBV9; D unresolved. Deletions cut 0 bases from V and 4 bases from J, with 1 base between. Germline V gene data show CDR1 as SGDLS and CDR2 as YYNGEE. The CDR3 extends over 11 amino acids. The CDR3, as DNA: TGTGCCAGCAGCGTAGCAGAGACCCAGTACTTC. This translates into CASSVAETQYF.

The chain employs TRBV4-2 and TRBJ2-3, with D unresolved. The CDR3 consists of 13 residues. Germline values: CDR1 LGHNA, CDR2 YNFKEQ. The V and J ends lost 5 bases and 2 bases respectively, with 8 bases between them. The CDR3 DNA sequence: TGTGCCAGCAGCTCTACAGACACAGATACGCAGTATTTT. Amino acids: CASSSTDTDTQYF.

The chain employs TRBV19 and TRBJ2-7; a weak D match, TRBD1 (6 bases). This CDR3 region has 13 residues. CDR1 LNHDA and CDR2 SQIVND come from the germline V gene (reference sequence). V shed 6 bases and J shed 5 bases, with 14 bases lying between them. CDR3 in amino acids: CASRAGATDEQYF. The CDR3, as DNA: TGTGCCAGTAGGGCAGGGGCTACCGACGAGCAGTACTTC.

This clonotype appeared a single time. V is TRBV30 and J is TRBJ2-5, with 11 bases lining up with TRBD2. Germline V gene lookup returns CDR1 GTSNPN and CDR2 SVGIG (reference sequence). CDR3 size: 15 residues. The ends lost 5 bases at V and 1 base at J; junction bases unmatched: 6. The CDR3 bases are TGTGCCTGGCAGCTAGCGGGGGGTTTCCAAGAGACCCAGTACTTC. Residues: CAWQLAGGFQETQYF. The full variable domain, completed using reference TRBV30 and TRBJ2-5, is SQTIHQWPATLVQPVGSPLSLECTVEGTSNPNLYWYRQAAGRGLQLLFYSVGIGQISSEVPQNLSASRPQDRQFILSSKKLLLSDSGFYLCAWQLAGGFQETQYFGPGTRLLVL.

J is TRBJ2-7 and V is TRBV7-9, with 9 bases aligning to TRBD2. The CDR3 is made up of 13 amino acids. The germline CDR1 and CDR2 sequences are SEHNR and FQNEAQ (reference sequence). V lost 8 bases and J lost 7; bases outside the gene matches: 9. The CDR3 region is CASGQRGAREQYF. In DNA form, the CDR3 reads TGTGCCAGCGGCCAGCGGGGGGCTCGGGAGCAGTACTTC.

The genes are TRBV29-1 and TRBJ2-3; no reliable D call. V gave up 5 bases and J gave up 6 bases, with 6 bases separating them. Germline V lookup: CDR1 SQVTM, CDR2 ANQGSEA. The CDR3 runs to 10 residues. The CDR3 region is CSVTFDTQYF. Here the CDR3 DNA reads TGCAGCGTTACTTTTGATACGCAGTATTTT.

The chain carries TRBV6-5 and TRBJ2-3, with 7 bases that match TRBD2. The CDR3 sequence is 15 residues long. CDR1 is MNHEY and CDR2 is SVGAGI in the germline V gene. Trimming removed 4 bases from V and 2 bases from J; junction bases left unmatched: 6. CDR3 region: CASSWGGSLTDTQYF. CDR3 in DNA: TGTGCCAGCAGTTGGGGCGGGAGTCTCACAGATACGCAGTATTTT.

This clonotype appeared once. The chain joins TRBV2 to TRBJ2-5; 11 nucleotides align to TRBD2. Unmatched junction bases numbered 8, after V lost 5 bases and J lost 3 bases. CDR3 length: 16 residues. Per the germline V gene, CDR1 is SNHLY and CDR2 is FYNNEI. DNA for the CDR3: TGTGCCAGCAGTTTCCCCCTTAGCGGGGGGGAAGAGACCCAGTACTTC. Translation: CASSFPLSGGEETQYF.

The chain joins TRBV24-1 to TRBJ2-7, with 8 bases lining up with TRBD2. The length of the CDR3 is 14 residues. Trimming at V came to 3 bases and at J to 3 bases, leaving 3 bases not matched to a gene. CDR1 and CDR2 from the germline V gene are KGHDR and SFDVKD. In DNA, the CDR3 is TGTGCCACCAGTGATAGCGGGGGCTTCTACGAGCAGTACTTC. Residues: CATSDSGGFYEQYF.

This chain joins TRBV15 and TRBJ1-1; no definite D call. In germline, CDR1 is LNHNV, CDR2 YYDKDF (reference sequence). There are 12 residues in the CDR3. The ends were cut back, 1 base at V and 1 base at J, with 1 base in the middle. DNA of the CDR3: TGTGCCACCAGCAGAGCGAACACTGAAGCTTTCTTT. Translated: CATSRANTEAFF.

The CDR3 reads CSARARHGEQYF. The CDR3, as DNA: TGCAGTGCTAGGGCTCGACACGGGGAGCAGTACTTC. The V call is TRBV20-1, the J call TRBJ2-7; D unresolved. Germline-derived CDR1 and CDR2 are DFQATT and SNEGSKA (reference sequence). Between the trimmed V and J ends, which lost 3 bases and 7 bases, there was a span of 13 bases. The CDR3 is 12 amino acids.

The J gene is TRBJ2-5, the V gene TRBV29-1, with 7 nucleotides matching TRBD1. The J segment lost 3 bases and the V segment lost 2 bases, leaving 9 bases of the junction unmatched. The CDR3 has 15 residues. CDR1 is SQVTM and CDR2 is ANQGSEA in the germline V gene. CDR3 sequence reads: CSVEHGTEHKETQYF. DNA of the CDR3: TGCAGCGTTGAACACGGGACAGAGCACAAAGAGACCCAGTACTTC.

The CDR3 bases are TGTGCCAGCAGTATTACCATCTGGGAGGGGGACTACAATGAGCAGTTCTTC. Residues: CASSITIWEGDYNEQFF. The rearrangement joins TRBV28 to TRBJ2-1, with TRBD2 as a possible D gene (7 bases). The CDR3 totals 17 residues. V was clipped by 5 bases and J by 3 bases, with 20 bases between them. Per germline, CDR1 MDHEN and CDR2 SYDVKM.

The chain has TRBV20-1 and TRBJ2-7; D gene unclear. This CDR3 has 14 residues. V shed 2 bases and J shed 3 bases, with 14 bases lying between them. Germline CDR1 DFQATT, CDR2 SNEGSKA (reference sequence). DNA of the CDR3: TGCAGTGCTAGACTCGGCGCAGAGTTCTACGAGCAGTACTTC. Translation: CSARLGAEFYEQYF.

This clonotype was picked up one time. The rearrangement uses TRBV28 and TRBJ2-6; perhaps TRBD1 as D (6 bases). The CDR3 loop spans 17 amino acids. V shed 6 bases and J shed 3 bases, with 18 bases lying between them. From germline, CDR1 is MDHEN and CDR2 SYDVKM. The CDR3 is CASRLGASRGGANVLTF. Here the CDR3 DNA reads TGTGCCAGCAGATTGGGGGCGTCGAGGGGTGGGGCCAACGTCCTGACTTTC.

J is TRBJ2-7 and V is TRBV5-1, with TRBD1 matching 8 bases. The germline CDR1 and CDR2 sequences are SGHRS and YFSETQ. The V and J ends lost 4 bases and 0 bases, in that order; junction bases with no gene match: 9. The CDR3 extends over 16 amino acids. CDR3 in amino acids: CASSPIGRGHSYEQYF. CDR3 nucleotides: TGCGCCAGCAGCCCCATTGGCAGGGGGCACTCCTACGAGCAGTACTTC.

This clonotype was detected only once. This rearrangement joins TRBV9 to TRBJ2-7; D is possibly TRBD1 (5 bases). V shed 3 bases and J shed 0 bases, with 13 bases lying between them. There are 15 residues in the CDR3. Looked up from germline, CDR1 is SGDLS and CDR2 is YYNGEE. CDR3: CASSEGSWASYEQYF. CDR3 in DNA: TGTGCCAGCAGCGAGGGGTCCTGGGCCTCCTACGAGCAGTACTTC.

The rearrangement links TRBV29-1 to TRBJ2-7; the D gene is possibly TRBD2 (5 bases). This CDR3 spans 12 amino acids. Germline lookup yields CDR1 SQVTM and CDR2 ANQGSEA. V was cut by 5 bases and J by 6 bases, with 14 bases left in between. Here the CDR3 reads CSVSEGEVEQYF. CDR3 DNA sequence: TGCAGCGTTTCTGAGGGAGAAGTCGAGCAGTACTTC.

V is TRBV4-1 and J is TRBJ2-7, with TRBD1 as a possible D gene (6 bases). The CDR3 spans 14 residues. V was trimmed by 0 bases and J by 5 bases, leaving 11 bases between them. From germline, CDR1 is MGHRA and CDR2 YSYEKL. In DNA form, the CDR3 reads TGCGCCAGCAGCCAAGATGGCAGGGGTGACGAGCAGTACTTC. Its translation: CASSQDGRGDEQYF.

This clonotype has just one count. The V gene is TRBV28, the J gene TRBJ1-1; D possibly corresponds to TRBD1 (6 bases). V shed 5 bases and J shed 0 bases, with 13 bases lying between them. Germline V gene data show CDR1 as MDHEN and CDR2 as SYDVKM. The CDR3 is made up of 15 amino acids. The DNA for the CDR3 is TGTGCCAGCAGTACCCGGACAGATTTGAACACTGAAGCTTTCTTT. It is translated as CASSTRTDLNTEAFF.

The V call is TRBV10-3, the J call TRBJ2-7; 9 nucleotides line up with TRBD1. Germline V gene data show CDR1 as ENHRY and CDR2 as SYGVKD. CDR3 length equals 14 residues. V shed 0 bases and J 6 bases; nucleotides not matched to a gene: 3. CDR3 sequence: CAISESVDRGEQYF. CDR3 nucleotide sequence: TGTGCCATCAGTGAGTCCGTGGACAGGGGCGAGCAGTACTTC.

This chain links TRBV29-1 with TRBJ1-2, with a weak D call TRBD1 (6 bases). Looked up from germline, CDR1 is SQVTM and CDR2 is ANQGSEA. The CDR3 is 14 amino acids. Trimming took 0 bases from V and 9 from J, leaving 17 bases between them. In nucleotides, the CDR3 is TGCAGCGTTGAAGATCTCCGGGACAACCATCGCTACACCTTC. The encoded protein is CSVEDLRDNHRYTF.

The chain employs TRBV7-3 and TRBJ2-4; D ambiguous. CDR3 size: 13 residues. Looked up from germline, CDR1 is SGHTA and CDR2 is FQGTGA. V was clipped by 11 bases and J by 0 bases, with 11 bases between them. Here the CDR3 reads CALRVLAKNIQYF. CDR3 bases: TGTGCCCTACGGGTTCTAGCCAAAAACATTCAGTACTTC.

The CDR3 bases are TGTGCCAGCAGTTTGGGGGGAATTGACTACGAGCAGTACTTC. It translates to CASSLGGIDYEQYF. The gene calls are TRBV27 and TRBJ2-7, with D tentatively TRBD2 (6 bases). CDR3 length: 14 residues. Trimming took off 3 bases at V and 3 bases at J, with 12 bases between the two ends. CDR1 MNHEY and CDR2 SMNVEV come from the germline V gene (reference sequence).